The present T cell receptor beta chain was sequenced within a study of shared clonotypes between healthy human individuals. The study, taken as a whole, reports: Several donors showed sharing of approximately 5% of naive CD4 clonotypes. Memory subsets generally showed smaller estimated richness than naive subsets did.

This CDR3 has 14 amino acids. The V gene lost 4 bases and the J gene lost 9 bases, with 16 bases spanning the gap. Looked up from germline, CDR1 is MNHEY and CDR2 is SMNVEV (reference sequence). Notes on this clone: As yet, its antigen is unknown.

Positive CCR7 selection of CD45RO-negative cells yielded the naive CD8 cells, and terminally differentiated effector memory CD45RA+ cells were excluded. The assay was carried out at the deep level. Measured with immunoSEQ multiplex PCR; TCRdb has only the in-frame clones, and not every one. The sample comprises about 1.9 million clones, around 95% of which are singletons, and 1.5% to 2% rests with the top ten. The chain is built from TRBV27 and TRBJ2-1; perhaps TRBD1 as D (6 bases). Sequenced material: naive CD8+ T cells from PBMCs. This receptor was taken from a man aged 18 to 35 in good health. Some clones in this sample may be carry-over from other donors' samples. The CDR3 DNA is TGTGCCAGCAGTTATTTGACAGGACGGGGTGAGCAGTTCTTC. As protein: CASSYLTGRGEQFF.